This T cell receptor (beta chain) derives from a study of T cell repertoires in cytomegalovirus infection. For the study at large: An indication of both CMV infection and matching HLA type came from public TCR beta signatures. Study-level results: Public TCR beta family frequency separated CMV-and-HLA carriers, including in an independent cohort. HLA-C-restricted CMV clonotypes gave the most frequent clonotype in two of eight donors.

TCRdb re-called the reads with MiXCR, one entry per CDR3 protein. The data hold approximately 630,000 distinct CDR3 sequences, with approximately 24% observed a single time. For this clonotype: Its antigen is undetermined.

The V gene's germline CDR1 is SNHLY and CDR2 FYNNEI. V shed 8 bases and J 10 bases; nucleotides not matched to a gene: 16. CDR3 length: 16 residues. This TCR derives from a human donor in good health (CMV status not recorded). Some clones in this sample may be carry-over from other donors' samples. V gene TRBV2 combines with J gene TRBJ2-3; TRBD2 matches at 12 bases. Sequencing used CD8+ T cells from PBMCs. CDR3: CASGKRLAGAQWAQYF. In DNA form, the CDR3 reads TGTGCCAGCGGGAAAAGACTAGCGGGGGCCCAGTGGGCGCAGTATTTT. Variable domain in full (rest from reference TRBV2 and TRBJ2-3): EPEVTQTPSHQVTQMGQEVILRCVPISNHLYFYWYRQILGQKVEFLVSFYNNEISEKSEIFDDQFSVERPDGSNFTLKIRSTKLEDSAMYFCASGKRLAGAQWAQYFGPGTRLTVL.